The clone carrying this T cell receptor beta chain was counted many times. Its antigen is not identified. At one end, the junction sequence differs from germline, possibly due to a read error. The CDR3 is 17 residues long. In germline, CDR1 is SSHAT, CDR2 FNYEAQ (reference sequence). Using genomic DNA as the template, TCR beta VDJ and CDR3 profiling was carried out. MiXCR, run by TCRdb on the reads, gives a single entry per CDR3 protein. The table includes 200,000 to 300,000 distinct CDR3 sequences, more than 45% detected once. The sample belongs to a study of CD8+CD57+ T cells in acquired aplastic anemia. Study background: The DNA of sorted CD4+ and CD8+ cells averaged around 3 ug.

Sequenced patients had shown CD8+CD57+ cell expansion by flow cytometry. Study results and limitations: In CD8+ cells, Simpson's diversity showed no significant difference between patients and controls. Shared by patients and controls, 25 to 30 CD8+ CDR3s were abundant in patients.

This sequence was found in a human donor with aplastic anemia. The sequenced sample consisted of sorted CD4+, CD8+, or CD8+CD57+ T cells (not recorded which) from PBMCs. The chain recombines TRBV7-7 with TRBJ2-2; TRBD1 aligns across 8 bases. This chain's CDR3 is CASSPPGGPTNTGELFF. Here the CDR3 DNA reads TGTGCTAGCAGCCCTCCAGGGGGCCCTACCAACACCGGGGAGCTGTTTTTT.